These 13 T cell receptor beta chains originate from one sample sequenced in a study of control samples from healthy donors and cancer patients. Some clones are missing from TCRdb's copy, which holds only in-frame ones; the method was immunoSEQ multiplex PCR. The sample has roughly 150,000 clones, 92% seen once. Sequencing used blood. These TCRs come from a woman in her thirties in good health.

This chain joins TRBV7-9 and TRBJ2-7, with no clear D. From germline, CDR1 is SEHNR and CDR2 FQNEAQ (reference sequence). The CDR3 sequence is 14 residues long. V lost 5 bases and J 2 bases, leaving 13 bases between the germline ends. CDR3 protein: CASSPRPETYEQYF. The CDR3 DNA sequence: TGTGCCAGCAGCCCCCGCCCCGAGACCTACGAGCAGTACTTC.

The chain combines TRBV19 with TRBJ1-2, with TRBD1 matching over 7 bases. The V gene's germline CDR1 is LNHDA and CDR2 SQIVND (reference sequence). This CDR3 comprises 13 residues. Losses at the gene ends were 6 bases for V and 8 bases for J; bases not matched to a gene: 9. CDR3 DNA: TGTGCCAGTAGCCAGACAGGGTCTGAAGGCTACACCTTC. Translated, it gives CASSQTGSEGYTF.

This chain uses TRBV19 with TRBJ2-7; D may be TRBD2 (6 bases). CDR1 and CDR2 from the germline V gene are LNHDA and SQIVND (reference sequence). The V gene lost 4 bases and the J gene lost 2 bases, with 12 bases spanning the gap. The CDR3 runs 14 residues. CDR3 coding DNA: TGTGCCAGTAGTAGGGACTCCTCCCCCTACGAGCAGTACTTC. Translating it yields CASSRDSSPYEQYF.

V is TRBV2 and J is TRBJ1-4, with D perhaps TRBD1 (5 bases). The CDR3 has 13 amino acids. Germline CDR1 and CDR2: SNHLY and FYNNEI. V dropped 4 bases and J dropped 8 bases, with 11 bases sitting between them. The CDR3 sequence: CASSGQPREKLFF. The CDR3 DNA reads TGTGCCAGCAGTGGACAGCCCAGGGAAAAACTGTTTTTT.

The rearrangement links TRBV6-5 to TRBJ2-5, with 7 nucleotides matching TRBD2. This CDR3 has 14 residues. CDR1 MNHEY and CDR2 SVGAGI come from the germline V gene. J was trimmed by 4 bases and V by 6 bases; bases with no gene match: 8. CDR3 region: CASRRGGTGETQYF. Here the CDR3 DNA reads TGTGCCAGCAGGAGGGGAGGGACGGGAGAGACCCAGTACTTC.

This chain uses TRBV2 with TRBJ2-3; D is possibly TRBD1 (5 bases). CDR1 and CDR2 from the germline V gene are SNHLY and FYNNEI. Trimming took 2 bases from V and 2 from J, leaving 11 bases between them. The CDR3 contains 15 residues. Written as DNA, the CDR3 is TGTGCCAGCAGTGAACAGGGATTGTTCACAGATACGCAGTATTTT. Translating it yields CASSEQGLFTDTQYF.

The CDR3 here is CASRRTQGPSGNTIYF. DNA of the CDR3: TGTGCCAGTAGACGAACACAGGGCCCCTCTGGAAACACCATATATTTT. This chain connects TRBV19 to TRBJ1-3; a weak D match, TRBD1 (6 bases). Trimming left V 6 bases short and J 0 bases short, with 15 bases between. This CDR3 has 16 residues. The germline V gene has CDR1 LNHDA and CDR2 SQIVND (reference sequence).

Of note for this clone: Within the sample, other DNA sequences also encode this same CDR3. The V call is TRBV5-4, the J call TRBJ2-3; D remains unclear. Germline CDR1 is SGHNT and CDR2 is YYREEE (reference sequence). The CDR3 length is 15 residues. The germline V and J ends were trimmed by 0 bases and 0 bases, with 8 bases remaining between them. CDR3 residues: CASSLGSSSTDTQYF. CDR3 nucleotide sequence: TGTGCCAGCAGCTTGGGCTCTTCTAGCACAGATACGCAGTATTTT.

The rearrangement uses TRBV14 and TRBJ2-7; 11 positions match TRBD1. Losses at the gene ends were 8 bases for V and 1 base for J; bases not matched to a gene: 10. Germline CDR1 and CDR2: SGHDN and FVKESK. The CDR3 consists of 16 residues. The CDR3 coding sequence is TGTGCCAGCTCTACCGGACAGGGGGCTGTTTCCTACGAGCAGTACTTC. Its protein product is CASSTGQGAVSYEQYF.

The chain uses TRBV28 and TRBJ1-5; TRBD1 might be the D (5 bases). Germline CDR1 reads MDHEN; CDR2 reads SYDVKM. V lost 3 bases and J 2 bases, leaving 14 bases between the germline ends. The CDR3 runs 16 residues. CDR3 sequence (DNA): TGTGCCAGCAGTTTTTTACAGGAGCGAGGCAATCAGCCCCAGCATTTT. Translating gives CASSFLQERGNQPQHF.

A word on this clone: The germline gene is not matched at one end of the junction; a read error may be the cause. The chain employs TRBV6-5 and TRBJ2-1; the match to TRBD1 covers 7 bases. The CDR3 consists of 11 residues. Germline CDR1 is MNHEY and CDR2 is SVGAGI. The CDR3 loop is CASSVPDRALF. CDR3 bases: TGTGCCAGCAGCGTTCCCGACAGGGCGCTCTTC.

V gene TRBV19 combines with J gene TRBJ2-1; D not certain. This CDR3 spans 12 amino acids. Germline CDR1 and CDR2: LNHDA and SQIVND (reference sequence). The V end was cut by 3 bases, the J end by 6 bases, with 6 bases between. The CDR3 nucleotides read TGTGCCAGTAGTATCCATACCAATGAGCAGTTCTTC. Its translation: CASSIHTNEQFF.

The chain joins TRBV7-9 to TRBJ2-2; 7 positions agree with TRBD1. Germline V gene sequence: CDR1 SEHNR, CDR2 FQNEAQ (reference sequence). CDR3 length: 17 residues. With V trimmed by 5 bases and J by 4 bases, 13 bases remained unmatched. DNA for the CDR3: TGTGCCAGCAGCACCAATGACAGGGTTAGTTCCACCGGGGAGCTGTTTTTT. This sequence encodes CASSTNDRVSSTGELFF.